These 13 T cell receptor beta chains came from one sample sequenced in a study of shared clonotypes between healthy human individuals. The repertoire was sequenced with immunoSEQ multiplex PCR; TCRdb's copy has only in-frame clones and lacks some. The data show roughly 2.6 million clones, roughly nine tenths seen once. The sequencing input was naive CD4+ T cells sorted from blood. Subset of the sample: CD45RA+ positively selected. The source of these receptors is a man between 18 and 29 years old in good health.

The DNA of the CDR3 is TGCGCCAGCAGCCATGGGACTAGCAGCCTAAAAGAGACCCAGTACTTC. Translating gives CASSHGTSSLKETQYF. The chain combines TRBV4-1 with TRBJ2-5, with TRBD2 matching over 9 bases. From germline, CDR1 is MGHRA and CDR2 YSYEKL. This CDR3 has 16 amino acids. The trim removed 3 bases at V and 3 bases at J, leaving 8 bases unmatched.

The rearrangement uses TRBV7-2 and TRBJ2-5, with 8 bases lining up with TRBD1. The tail of the sequence fits TRBJ2-7 better, so the J call may be wrong. Per the germline V gene, CDR1 is SGHTA and CDR2 is FQGNSA. The CDR3 is made up of 15 amino acids. The CDR3: CASSSSRDRLYEQYF. The DNA for the CDR3 is TGTGCCAGCAGCTCCAGCCGGGACAGGCTGTACGAGCAGTACTTC.

V gene TRBV5-5 combines with J gene TRBJ1-5, with no clear D. CDR1 and CDR2 from the germline V gene are SGHKS and YYEKEE (reference sequence). V gave up 0 bases and J gave up 1 base, with 14 bases separating them. The CDR3 runs to 17 residues. The CDR3 protein is CASSLGSGGGSNQPQHF. DNA of the CDR3: TGTGCCAGCAGCTTGGGTTCGGGAGGCGGAAGCAATCAGCCCCAGCATTTT.

This clone was observed once. The chain is built from TRBV7-9 and TRBJ1-6; D unresolved. V was clipped by 3 bases and J by 5 bases, with 11 bases between them. The CDR3 extends over 15 amino acids. Germline values: CDR1 SEHNR, CDR2 FQNEAQ (reference sequence). The CDR3 here is CASSFKGINNSPLHF. The CDR3 coding sequence is TGTGCCAGCAGCTTTAAAGGGATTAATAATTCACCCCTCCACTTT.

The chain uses TRBV10-2 and TRBJ2-3; tentative D call: TRBD2 (6 bases). V shed 8 bases and J shed 6 bases, with 9 bases lying between them. This CDR3 region has 11 residues. Germline values: CDR1 WSHSY, CDR2 SAAADI. CDR3 loop: CASVRGDTQYF. CDR3 coding DNA: TGCGCCAGCGTTCGGGGGGATACGCAGTATTTT.

The J gene is TRBJ1-1, the V gene TRBV6-1; D unclear. There are 14 residues in the CDR3. Germline V lookup: CDR1 MNHNS, CDR2 SASEGT. Deletions cut 8 bases from V and 0 bases from J, with 13 bases between. CDR3 loop: CASGEIALNTEAFF. As DNA, the CDR3 is TGTGCCAGCGGAGAGATTGCCCTGAACACTGAAGCTTTCTTT.

To note about this clone: The sample holds other DNA sequences that translate to the same CDR3. The gene calls are TRBV20-1 and TRBJ2-5; D uncertain. Germline V gene sequence: CDR1 DFQATT, CDR2 SNEGSKA (reference sequence). This CDR3 is built from 11 residues. Trimming left V 6 bases short and J 5 bases short, with 10 bases between. The CDR3 DNA reads TGCAGTGCCAGGCCCGAGGAGACCCAGTACTTC. Its translation: CSARPEETQYF.

The chain combines TRBV6-5 with TRBJ2-5; D is ambiguous. The CDR3 length is 14 residues. The V end was cut by 6 bases, the J end by 3 bases, with 14 bases between. CDR1 and CDR2 from the germline V gene are MNHEY and SVGAGI. For the CDR3, the DNA is TGTGCCAGCAGACCACAGTGGGTCGAAGAGACCCAGTACTTC. As protein: CASRPQWVEETQYF.

J is TRBJ2-2 and V is TRBV7-2, with TRBD2 identical over 13 bases. After removal of 6 bases from V and 2 bases from J, the junction contained 0 bases not matched to a gene. CDR1 and CDR2 (germline): SGHTA, FQGNSA. The CDR3 consists of 15 residues. CDR3 nucleotides: TGTGCCAGCAGGGGACTAGCGGGAAACACCGGGGAGCTGTTTTTT. It translates to CASRGLAGNTGELFF.

This chain links TRBV7-9 with TRBJ2-3; 8 bases match TRBD1. In germline, CDR1 is SEHNR, CDR2 FQNEAQ (reference sequence). Germline trimming cut 11 bases from V and 2 bases from J; bases unmatched to any gene: 6. There are 13 residues in the CDR3. CDR3 protein: CAGGQGNTDTQYF. Here the CDR3 DNA reads TGTGCCGGTGGACAGGGAAACACAGATACGCAGTATTTT.

In DNA, the CDR3 is TGTGCCAGTAGTACCATGGGTCGACAGTTATATAGCAATCAGCCCCAGCATTTT. It codes for CASSTMGRQLYSNQPQHF. This chain uses TRBV19 with TRBJ1-5; the D gene is possibly TRBD1 (5 bases). The CDR3 consists of 18 residues. V lost 4 bases and J 0 bases, leaving 19 bases between the germline ends. The germline gives CDR1 LNHDA, CDR2 SQIVND (reference sequence).

Notes on this clone: Other nucleotide sequences in the sample specify the same CDR3. V is TRBV5-6 and J is TRBJ1-5; the D gene is possibly TRBD1 (6 bases). V was cut by 1 base and J by 4 bases, with 12 bases left in between. The CDR3 is made up of 15 amino acids. In germline, CDR1 is SGHDT, CDR2 YYEEEE. DNA for the CDR3: TGTGCCAGCAGCTTGTGGGGGGCCGGGAATCAGCCCCAGCATTTT. This encodes CASSLWGAGNQPQHF.

V usage is TRBV6-6 and J usage is TRBJ1-3, with 9 bases aligning to TRBD1. CDR1 and CDR2 from the germline V gene are MNHNY and SVGAGI (reference sequence). The CDR3 is made up of 16 amino acids. Trimming removed 1 base from V and 1 base from J; junction bases left unmatched: 2. CDR3 nucleotides: TGTGCCAGCAGTTACTTTGGGACAGGGTCTGGAAACACCATATATTTT. It specifies CASSYFGTGSGNTIYF.